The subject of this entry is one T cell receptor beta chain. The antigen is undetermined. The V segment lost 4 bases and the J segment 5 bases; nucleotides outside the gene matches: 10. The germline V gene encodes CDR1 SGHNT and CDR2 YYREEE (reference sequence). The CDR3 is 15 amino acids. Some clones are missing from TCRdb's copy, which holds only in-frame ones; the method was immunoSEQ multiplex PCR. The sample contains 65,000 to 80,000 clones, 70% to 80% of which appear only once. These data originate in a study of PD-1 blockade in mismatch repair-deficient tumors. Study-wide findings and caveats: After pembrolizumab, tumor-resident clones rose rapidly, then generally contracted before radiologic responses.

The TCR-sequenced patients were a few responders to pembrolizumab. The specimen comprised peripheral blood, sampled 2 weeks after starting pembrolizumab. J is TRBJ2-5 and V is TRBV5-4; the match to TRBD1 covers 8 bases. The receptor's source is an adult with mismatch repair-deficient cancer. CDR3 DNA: TGTGCCAGCAGCCCATATCAGACAGGGGTGGAGACCCAGTACTTC. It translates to CASSPYQTGVETQYF.